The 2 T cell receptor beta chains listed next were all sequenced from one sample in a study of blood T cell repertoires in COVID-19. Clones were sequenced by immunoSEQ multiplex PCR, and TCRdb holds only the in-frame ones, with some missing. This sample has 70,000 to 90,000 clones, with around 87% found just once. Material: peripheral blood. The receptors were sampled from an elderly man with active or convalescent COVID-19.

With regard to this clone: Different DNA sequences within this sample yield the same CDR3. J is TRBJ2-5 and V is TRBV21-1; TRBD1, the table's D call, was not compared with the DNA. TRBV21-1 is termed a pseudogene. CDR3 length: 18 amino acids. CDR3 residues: CASSKNRGRAGNEETQYF. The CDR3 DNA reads TGTGCCAGCAGCAAAAATAGGGGCAGGGCAGGGAACGAAGAGACCCAGTACTTC.

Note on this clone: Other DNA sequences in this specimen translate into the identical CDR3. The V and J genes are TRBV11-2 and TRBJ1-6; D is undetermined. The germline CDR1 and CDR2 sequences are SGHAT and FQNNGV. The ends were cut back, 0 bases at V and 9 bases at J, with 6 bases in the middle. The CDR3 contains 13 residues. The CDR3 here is CASSLDLVSPLHF. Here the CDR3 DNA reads TGTGCCAGCAGCTTAGATCTAGTTTCACCCCTCCACTTT.